The 22 T cell receptor beta chains below come from one sample, sequenced in a study of regulatory T cells in long-lasting Graves disease. The TCR beta library used iRepertoire HTBI primers with Arm-PCR amplification of CDR3. From the multiplex PCR reads, TCRdb called clonotypes with MiXCR, one entry per CDR3 protein. The table includes 450,000 to 600,000 distinct CDR3 sequences, roughly 12% detected once. Indicated time point: newly diagnosed GD, antithyroid drugs for less than 3 months. Construction of the TCR library relied on RNA isolated from PBMCs. This sample was shared with a second study, whose subject was T cells in Graves' hyperthyroidism and ophthalmopathy.

The sample was peripheral blood mononuclear cells (PBMCs), taken at new diagnosis, from a patient treated with antithyroid drugs. The receptors were sampled from a man younger than 45 with Graves disease.

The table lists this clonotype with a few counts. This chain uses TRBV7-8 with TRBJ2-7, with 7 bases identical to TRBD1. From germline, CDR1 is SGHVS and CDR2 FQNEAQ. V gave up 0 bases and J gave up 3 bases; unmatched junction bases: 8. The CDR3 is made up of 16 amino acids. CDR3 sequence reads: CASSLAGRQGLYEQYF. The CDR3 nucleotides read TGTGCCAGCAGCTTAGCAGGACGACAGGGCCTCTACGAGCAGTACTTC.

About this clonotype itself: A read error may be the cause here, since a much bigger clone is one base away. The J gene is TRBJ2-2, the V gene TRBV24-1; no clear D. Germline V lookup: CDR1 KGHDR, CDR2 SFDVKD. The CDR3 sequence is 15 residues long. Trimming left V 5 bases short and J 0 bases short, with 9 bases between. The chain's CDR3 is CATSGELTNTGELFF. The CDR3, as DNA: TGTGCCACCAGTGGAGAACTCACGAACACCGGGGAGCTGTTTTTT.

This clonotype has a handful of counts. The V gene is TRBV5-1, the J gene TRBJ1-2, with TRBD1 matching over 7 bases. This CDR3 has 13 amino acids. V lost 2 bases and J lost 8; bases outside the gene matches: 6. CDR1 and CDR2 (germline): SGHRS, YFSETQ. The CDR3 reads CASSLGGAKGYTF. CDR3 nucleotide sequence: TGCGCCAGCAGCTTAGGGGGCGCAAAGGGCTACACCTTC.

This clonotype has only a few counts. CDR3 sequence (DNA): TGTGCCAGCAGAACCGGGACTAGCGGGAGCGGGGAGCTGTTTTTT. It encodes CASRTGTSGSGELFF. J is TRBJ2-2 and V is TRBV27; 14 nucleotides align to TRBD2. Germline CDR1 reads MNHEY; CDR2 reads SMNVEV (reference sequence). The junction had 4 bases not matched to a gene; V was cut back by 6 bases and J by 7 bases. The CDR3 sequence is 15 residues long.

This clonotype was seen repeatedly, ten times or more. The gene calls are TRBV28 and TRBJ2-2; the match to TRBD2 covers 11 bases. Germline V gene data show CDR1 as MDHEN and CDR2 as SYDVKM. The CDR3 runs 16 residues. After removal of 2 bases from V and 5 bases from J, the junction contained 4 bases not matched to a gene. The CDR3 coding sequence is TGTGCCAGCAGTTTAAAACTAGCGGGAGTTACCGGGGAGCTGTTTTTT. This encodes CASSLKLAGVTGELFF.

This clonotype was seen ten or more times. The chain links TRBV11-2 to TRBJ2-6; D is ambiguous. V dropped 5 bases and J dropped 0 bases, with 8 bases sitting between them. Germline CDR1 SGHAT, CDR2 FQNNGV. The CDR3 covers 15 residues. The CDR3 DNA reads TGTGCCAGCAGCCTCGGATTCTCTGGGGCCAACGTCCTGACTTTC. Translation gives CASSLGFSGANVLTF.

This clonotype appeared many times. The chain is built from TRBV12-3 or TRBV12-4 and TRBJ1-1; D possibly corresponds to TRBD1 (6 bases). The CDR3 is made up of 13 amino acids. V lost 2 bases to trimming and J lost 4 bases, with 8 bases between them. CDR3 residues: CASSLTGFTEAFF. Written as DNA, the CDR3 is TGTGCCAGCAGTTTAACAGGGTTCACTGAAGCTTTCTTT.

This clonotype was seen repeatedly, ten times or more. This sequence joins TRBV7-9 and TRBJ2-1, with D possibly matching TRBD2 (6 bases). Germline CDR1 and CDR2: SEHNR and FQNEAQ (reference sequence). With 5 bases removed from V and 2 bases from J, the gap between germline ends came to 16 bases. The CDR3 length is 16 residues. CDR3 amino acids: CASSRYGRPTYNEQFF. CDR3 in DNA: TGTGCCAGCAGCCGGTACGGGAGACCTACCTACAATGAGCAGTTCTTC.

This clonotype appeared many times. The chain is built from TRBV2 and TRBJ1-1; D unresolved. Germline V gene data show CDR1 as SNHLY and CDR2 as FYNNEI. The germline V and J ends were trimmed by 10 bases and 1 base, with 16 bases remaining between them. The CDR3 is 14 amino acids. Here the CDR3 DNA reads TGTGCCACAGGTGGCGCTACGAAGAACACTGAAGCTTTCTTT. It codes for CATGGATKNTEAFF. The variable domain in full, completed from reference TRBV2 and TRBJ1-1, reads EPEVTQTPSHQVTQMGQEVILRCVPISNHLYFYWYRQILGQKVEFLVSFYNNEISEKSEIFDDQFSVERPDGSNFTLKIRSTKLEDSAMYFCATGGATKNTEAFFGQGTRLTVV.

This clonotype has ten or more counts. The V and J genes are TRBV5-1 and TRBJ2-3, with D unclear. This CDR3 spans 11 amino acids. V was clipped by 7 bases and J by 6 bases, with 9 bases between them. Germline loops: CDR1 SGHRS, CDR2 YFSETQ. The CDR3 DNA sequence: TGCGCCAGCGCGGACCTGGATACGCAGTATTTT. Residues: CASADLDTQYF. The full variable domain, in which reference TRBV5-1 and TRBJ2-3 provide the parts outside the CDR3, is KAGVTQTPRYLIKTRGQQVTLSCSPISGHRSVSWYQQTPGQGLQFLFEYFSETQRNKGNFPGRFSGRQFSNSRSEMNVSTLELGDSALYLCASADLDTQYFGPGTRLTVL.

The table lists this clonotype with many counts. This chain joins TRBV11-2 and TRBJ2-1; D ambiguous. Germline V gene sequence: CDR1 SGHAT, CDR2 FQNNGV. The CDR3 consists of 12 residues. Trimming cost V 3 bases and J 5 bases, with 5 bases left between them. The DNA for the CDR3 is TGTGCCAGCAGCTTGAGCGACAATGAGCAGTTCTTC. It codes for CASSLSDNEQFF.

Many counts were recorded for this clonotype. This CDR3 is CASSVGATGNEKLFF. The CDR3 DNA reads as TGTGCCAGCAGCGTAGGTGCGACAGGGAATGAAAAACTGTTTTTT. The chain carries TRBV9 and TRBJ1-4; 7 bases fit TRBD1. The junction had 4 bases not matched to a gene; V was cut back by 0 bases and J by 5 bases. Germline V gene data show CDR1 as SGDLS and CDR2 as YYNGEE. The CDR3 sequence is 15 residues long.

The chain uses TRBV19 and TRBJ2-7, with 10 bases lining up with TRBD1. Unmatched junction bases numbered 3, after V lost 4 bases and J lost 3 bases. Germline V gene sequence: CDR1 LNHDA, CDR2 SQIVND (reference sequence). The CDR3 runs 14 residues. The CDR3 sequence is CASSNGQGGYEQYF. The CDR3 DNA is TGTGCCAGTAGTAACGGACAGGGGGGCTACGAGCAGTACTTC.

The rearrangement links TRBV13 to TRBJ2-3; TRBD2 is a possible D gene (5 bases). The length of the CDR3 is 15 residues. Germline CDR1 reads PRHDT; CDR2 reads FYEKMQ (reference sequence). Trimming pared 0 bases from V and 4 bases from J, leaving 11 bases between. This CDR3 is CASSLGEAVADTQYF. The CDR3 coding sequence is TGTGCCAGCAGCTTAGGAGAAGCGGTCGCAGATACGCAGTATTTT.

The chain uses TRBV12-3 or TRBV12-4 and TRBJ2-1; D is uncertain. CDR3 length: 14 residues. The ends were cut back, 7 bases at V and 4 bases at J, with 14 bases in the middle. The CDR3 spells CASTVLTVYNEQFF. CDR3 nucleotides: TGTGCCAGCACCGTTCTGACCGTATACAATGAGCAGTTCTTC.

In its sample, this clonotype was seen many times. The rearrangement links TRBV28 to TRBJ2-7; TRBD2 is a possible D gene (5 bases). The length of the CDR3 is 12 residues. The V gene's germline CDR1 is MDHEN and CDR2 SYDVKM. V lost 6 bases and J 4 bases, leaving 10 bases between the germline ends. The CDR3 is CASRARGYEQYF. In DNA form, the CDR3 reads TGTGCCAGCAGGGCCCGCGGGTACGAGCAGTACTTC.

This clonotype came up a few times. The J gene is TRBJ2-6, the V gene TRBV27; D possibly corresponds to TRBD2 (7 bases). V was pared by 5 bases and J by 0 bases, with 20 bases between. The CDR3 length is 19 residues. The germline V gene encodes CDR1 MNHEY and CDR2 SMNVEV (reference sequence). Here the CDR3 DNA reads TGTGCCAGCAGTCCCATCGGGGGGCTAATCCTCTCTGGGGCCAACGTCCTGACTTTC. Protein product: CASSPIGGLILSGANVLTF.

This rearrangement joins TRBV6-1 to TRBJ2-7; the D call may be TRBD1 or TRBD2 (6 bases each). Trimming pared 7 bases from V and 2 bases from J, leaving 15 bases between. The CDR3 sequence is 14 residues long. Germline values: CDR1 MNHNS, CDR2 SASEGT. The CDR3 region is CASIISGGPYEQYF. The CDR3 DNA is TGTGCCAGCATTATTTCCGGGGGCCCCTACGAGCAGTACTTC.

This clonotype was picked up a small number of times. This sequence joins TRBV10-3 and TRBJ2-7; 10 bases are shared with TRBD2. The germline CDR1 and CDR2 sequences are ENHRY and SYGVKD. V shed 4 bases and J 6 bases; nucleotides not matched to a gene: 3. CDR3 size: 13 residues. The DNA for the CDR3 is TGTGCCATCAGTGCTAGCGGGAGATCCGAGCAGTACTTC. Its translation: CAISASGRSEQYF.

This clonotype has at least ten counts. The chain joins TRBV20-1 to TRBJ1-1, with D perhaps TRBD1 (6 bases). Germline V gives CDR1 DFQATT, CDR2 SNEGSKA (reference sequence). V was clipped by 6 bases and J by 3 bases, with 17 bases between them. The CDR3 totals 14 residues. The CDR3 loop is CSAPPTGRDTEAFF. The CDR3 DNA follows: TGCAGTGCACCCCCGACAGGACGGGACACTGAAGCTTTCTTT.

This chain joins TRBV14 and TRBJ2-1; D not resolved. CDR3 length: 14 amino acids. The germline gives CDR1 SGHDN, CDR2 FVKESK. V lost 1 base and J 4 bases, leaving 8 bases between the germline ends. The CDR3 loop is CASSQVVEYNEQFF. The CDR3, as DNA: TGTGCCAGCAGCCAAGTGGTAGAGTACAATGAGCAGTTCTTC.

In its sample, this clonotype was seen a few times. V and J are TRBV6-1 and TRBJ2-1, with 13 bases fitting TRBD2. V dropped 7 bases and J dropped 7; count of bases not matched to a gene: 19. From germline, CDR1 is MNHNS and CDR2 SASEGT. The CDR3 totals 19 residues. The chain's CDR3 is CASIPRDRAGTSGKNEQFF. The CDR3 DNA reads as TGTGCCAGCATTCCCCGGGACAGGGCCGGGACTAGCGGGAAAAATGAGCAGTTCTTC.